The rows below give T cell receptor beta chains drawn from one sample of a study of cytomegalovirus exposure and HLA in healthy donors. Sequencing was performed with immunoSEQ multiplex PCR; in TCRdb, only in-frame clones are kept and a portion is missing. The sample consists of 85,000 to 120,000 clones, roughly 80% of them appearing once. Sequencing was carried out using PBMCs. Receptor source: a man in his 60s in good health and CMV-seronegative. Both conserved end residues are part of each CDR3. D genes are given only for firm matches. Rows may omit the clone size; those that give it use once, few, many or a size class.

D gene: TRBD1
V gene: TRBV7-6
J gene: TRBJ1-3
clone size: -
CDR3 length: 15
CDR3 DNA: TGTGCCAGCAGCGACCAACAGGGGGCTGGAAACACCATATATTTT
CDR3 protein: CASSDQQGAGNTIYF

D gene: -
V gene: TRBV7-3
J gene: TRBJ2-2
clone size: -
CDR3 length: 16
CDR3 DNA: TGTGCCAGCAGCTTAAGTGGGACTCCGAACACCGGGGAGCTGTTTTTT
CDR3 protein: CASSLSGTPNTGELFF

D gene: TRBD2
V gene: TRBV5-4
J gene: TRBJ2-1
clone size: -
CDR3 length: 14
CDR3 DNA: TGTGCCAGCAGCCCGGAGGGCGGGGGCAATGAGCAGTTCTTC
CDR3 protein: CASSPEGGGNEQFF

D gene: -
V gene: TRBV6-1
J gene: TRBJ2-3
clone size: -
CDR3 length: 13
CDR3 DNA: TGTGCCAGCAGTGAATTCGGGACAGATACGCAGTATTTT
CDR3 protein: CASSEFGTDTQYF

D gene: TRBD2
V gene: TRBV7-2
J gene: TRBJ2-5
clone size: -
CDR3 length: 16
CDR3 DNA: TGTGCCAGCAGCGTTGGACTAGCGGGGGGCCCTGAGACCCAGTACTTC
CDR3 protein: CASSVGLAGGPETQYF

D gene: TRBD2
V gene: TRBV9
J gene: TRBJ2-7
clone size: -
CDR3 length: 15
CDR3 DNA: TGTGCCAGCAGTGTAGGGACTAGCGGGGGCTACGAGCAGTACTTC
CDR3 protein: CASSVGTSGGYEQYF

D gene: TRBD1
V gene: TRBV7-2
J gene: TRBJ2-2
clone size: -
CDR3 length: 16
CDR3 DNA: TGTGCCAGCAGGAAACGACAGGGGGCTAACACCGGGGAGCTGTTTTTT
CDR3 protein: CASRKRQGANTGELFF

D gene: TRBD1
V gene: TRBV7-9
J gene: TRBJ1-4
clone size: -
CDR3 length: 17
CDR3 DNA: TGTGCCAGCAGCCCCGGGGACAGGGGTGCAACTAATGAAAAACTGTTTTTT
CDR3 protein: CASSPGDRGATNEKLFF

D gene: -
V gene: TRBV30
J gene: TRBJ2-3
clone size: once
CDR3 length: 14
CDR3 DNA: TGTGCCTGGAGTCGCGCGGGGACCACAGATACGCAGTATTTT
CDR3 protein: CAWSRAGTTDTQYF

D gene: -
V gene: TRBV5-1
J gene: TRBJ1-1
clone size: -
CDR3 length: 16
CDR3 DNA: TGCGCCAGCAGCTTGGCCGGACAGAGCATGAACACTGAAGCTTTCTTT
CDR3 protein: CASSLAGQSMNTEAFF

D gene: TRBD2
V gene: TRBV28
J gene: TRBJ2-5
clone size: -
CDR3 length: 17
CDR3 DNA: TGTGCCAGCAGTTTAGGGGCGTCTAGCGGGGGCGAAGAGCCCCAGTACTTC
CDR3 protein: CASSLGASSGGEEPQYF

D gene: TRBD1
V gene: TRBV28
J gene: TRBJ1-2
clone size: -
CDR3 length: 15
CDR3 DNA: TGTGCCAGCAGTTTCGGACAGGGAGCTAACTATGGCTACACCTTC
CDR3 protein: CASSFGQGANYGYTF

D gene: -
V gene: TRBV5-6
J gene: TRBJ2-7
clone size: -
CDR3 length: 13
CDR3 DNA: TGTGCCAGCGGATGGACAGAGACGTACGAGCAGTACTTC
CDR3 protein: CASGWTETYEQYF

D gene: TRBD2
V gene: TRBV19
J gene: TRBJ2-5
clone size: -
CDR3 length: 14
CDR3 DNA: TGTGCTAGTAACAGCGGGGGAGGCCAAGAGACCCAGTACTTC
CDR3 protein: CASNSGGGQETQYF

D gene: -
V gene: TRBV15
J gene: TRBJ1-2
clone size: few
CDR3 length: 14
CDR3 DNA: TGTGCCACCAGCAGAGGTTCGCGGGGCACGGGCTACACCTTC
CDR3 protein: CATSRGSRGTGYTF

D gene: TRBD1
V gene: TRBV7-9
J gene: TRBJ1-1
clone size: -
CDR3 length: 14
CDR3 DNA: TGTGCCAGCAGCTTGCAGGGGGCGGTCACTGAAGCTTTCTTT
CDR3 protein: CASSLQGAVTEAFF

D gene: -
V gene: TRBV5-1
J gene: TRBJ2-7
clone size: -
CDR3 length: 15
CDR3 DNA: TGCGCCAGCAGCTTGGCCAATCAGCCGGGATACGAGCAGTACTTC
CDR3 protein: CASSLANQPGYEQYF

D gene: TRBD2
V gene: TRBV4-3
J gene: TRBJ2-3
clone size: -
CDR3 length: 16
CDR3 DNA: TGCGCCAGCAGCCAAGATCTAGCGGGGGCCACAGATACGCAGTATTTT
CDR3 protein: CASSQDLAGATDTQYF

D gene: -
V gene: TRBV5-5
J gene: TRBJ2-6
clone size: -
CDR3 length: 15
CDR3 DNA: TGTGCCAGCAGCTTGCGCAGGGTTGGGGCCAACGTCCTGACTTTC
CDR3 protein: CASSLRRVGANVLTF

D gene: TRBD1
V gene: TRBV19
J gene: TRBJ1-5
clone size: -
CDR3 length: 16
CDR3 DNA: TGTGCCAGTGCTACCGGGACAGATTATAGCAATCAGCCCCAGCATTTT
CDR3 protein: CASATGTDYSNQPQHF

D gene: -
V gene: TRBV29-1
J gene: TRBJ2-3
clone size: -
CDR3 length: 12
CDR3 DNA: TGCACCCTTGAGGTCGGGACAGATACGCAGTATTTT
CDR3 protein: CTLEVGTDTQYF

D gene: -
V gene: TRBV5-1
J gene: TRBJ1-4
clone size: once
CDR3 length: 14
CDR3 DNA: TGCGCCAGCAGCTTTAAGTATTTAGATGAAAAACTGTTTTTT
CDR3 protein: CASSFKYLDEKLFF

D gene: -
V gene: TRBV29-1
J gene: TRBJ2-1
clone size: -
CDR3 length: 13
CDR3 DNA: TGCAGCGTTGACAGTAAGGGGTTCCTAGAGCAGTTCTTC
CDR3 protein: CSVDSKGFLEQFF

D gene: -
V gene: TRBV6-5
J gene: TRBJ1-2
clone size: -
CDR3 length: 14
CDR3 DNA: TGTGCCAGCCGGCGGACTTGGGAGAACTATGGCTACACCTTC
CDR3 protein: CASRRTWENYGYTF

D gene: -
V gene: TRBV5-1
J gene: TRBJ2-5
clone size: -
CDR3 length: 14
CDR3 DNA: TGCGCCAGCAGCGTTAACATGATGCAAGAGACCCAGTACTTC
CDR3 protein: CASSVNMMQETQYF

D gene: TRBD2
V gene: TRBV5-1
J gene: TRBJ2-2
clone size: -
CDR3 length: 15
CDR3 DNA: TGCGCCAGCAGCGCGGGGGGGACGAACACCGGGGAGCTGTTTTTT
CDR3 protein: CASSAGGTNTGELFF

D gene: TRBD1
V gene: TRBV9
J gene: TRBJ1-5
clone size: -
CDR3 length: 17
CDR3 DNA: TGTGCCAGCAGCGTAGTGGGGGGACAGAACCCTCCAGGGCCCCAGCATTTT
CDR3 protein: CASSVVGGQNPPGPQHF

D gene: -
V gene: TRBV5-1
J gene: TRBJ1-2
clone size: -
CDR3 length: 14
CDR3 DNA: TGCGCCAGCAGTACGACACGGAACGGGGGTGGCTACACCTTC
CDR3 protein: CASSTTRNGGGYTF

D gene: TRBD1
V gene: TRBV5-6
J gene: TRBJ2-3
clone size: -
CDR3 length: 14
CDR3 DNA: TGTGCCAGCAGCTCACAGGGGGCCACAGATACGCAGTATTTT
CDR3 protein: CASSSQGATDTQYF

D gene: TRBD1
V gene: TRBV11-2
J gene: TRBJ1-4
clone size: -
CDR3 length: 15
CDR3 DNA: TGTGCCAGCAGCTTTTCAGGCAGGGGGCGAGAAAAACTGTTTTTT
CDR3 protein: CASSFSGRGREKLFF

D gene: -
V gene: TRBV7-6
J gene: TRBJ2-7
clone size: -
CDR3 length: 16
CDR3 DNA: TGTGCCAGCAGCTTTGCTCAGGGGATCCCCTCCTACGAGCAGTACTTC
CDR3 protein: CASSFAQGIPSYEQYF

D gene: TRBD1
V gene: TRBV29-1
J gene: TRBJ2-2
clone size: once
CDR3 length: 14
CDR3 DNA: TGCAGCGCAGGTAGACAGGGGGCAACCGGGGAGCTGTTTTTT
CDR3 protein: CSAGRQGATGELFF

D gene: TRBD2
V gene: TRBV5-4
J gene: TRBJ2-7
clone size: -
CDR3 length: 14
CDR3 DNA: TGTGCCAGCAGCTTAGCGGGGGGCCCCTGGGAGCAGTACTTC
CDR3 protein: CASSLAGGPWEQYF

D gene: -
V gene: TRBV18
J gene: TRBJ2-2
clone size: -
CDR3 length: 17
CDR3 DNA: TGTGCCAGCTCACCCCTACCACCCCGACAGGTGTCCGGGGAGCTGTTTTTT
CDR3 protein: CASSPLPPRQVSGELFF

D gene: -
V gene: TRBV19
J gene: TRBJ1-5
clone size: -
CDR3 length: 15
CDR3 DNA: TGTGCCAGTCAGGCGTGGCAGGGTGGCAATCAGCCCCAGCATTTT
CDR3 protein: CASQAWQGGNQPQHF

D gene: -
V gene: TRBV19
J gene: TRBJ1-1
clone size: -
CDR3 length: 16
CDR3 DNA: TGTGCCACCTCAAACTATGGGGGGGTCGTGAACACTGAAGCTTTCTTT
CDR3 protein: CATSNYGGVVNTEAFF

D gene: -
V gene: TRBV14
J gene: TRBJ1-2
clone size: -
CDR3 length: 17
CDR3 DNA: TGTGCCAGCAGCCAAGTAGTACCTAAACTCCCTAACTATGGCTACACCTTC
CDR3 protein: CASSQVVPKLPNYGYTF

D gene: TRBD1
V gene: TRBV4-2
J gene: TRBJ1-2
clone size: -
CDR3 length: 16
CDR3 DNA: TGTGCCAGCAGCCAAGATCGGGGGACAGGGGGCTATGGCTACACCTTC
CDR3 protein: CASSQDRGTGGYGYTF

D gene: TRBD1
V gene: TRBV7-2
J gene: TRBJ2-7
clone size: -
CDR3 length: 14
CDR3 DNA: TGTGCCAGCAGCTCAGGACAGGGGGCGGGCGAGCAGTACTTC
CDR3 protein: CASSSGQGAGEQYF

D gene: TRBD1
V gene: TRBV4-1
J gene: TRBJ1-2
clone size: -
CDR3 length: 14
CDR3 DNA: TGCGCCAGCAGCCAAGACAGGGGGACCTATGGCTACACCTTC
CDR3 protein: CASSQDRGTYGYTF

D gene: TRBD1
V gene: TRBV7-3
J gene: TRBJ2-5
clone size: -
CDR3 length: 16
CDR3 DNA: TGTGCCAGCAGCTTAACTACGGGACAGGGGGATGAGACCCAGTACTTC
CDR3 protein: CASSLTTGQGDETQYF

D gene: TRBD1
V gene: TRBV7-8
J gene: TRBJ2-7
clone size: -
CDR3 length: 16
CDR3 DNA: TGTGCCAGCAGCTTAGTGCAGGGGGCGGGTCCCTACGAGCAGTACTTC
CDR3 protein: CASSLVQGAGPYEQYF